Following are 15 T cell receptor beta chains from one sample sequenced in a study of PD-1 blockade in classical Hodgkin lymphoma. Libraries were prepared by immunoSEQ multiplex PCR; TCRdb keeps only in-frame clonotypes and omits some of them. The sample yields around 12,000 clones, roughly 75% seen once. Every patient had relapsed following autologous stem cell transplantation, and cohorts differed in brentuximab vedotin exposure. The source was peripheral blood mononuclear cells (PBMCs), collected at baseline. Receptors were obtained from a human donor with classical Hodgkin lymphoma.

This chain links TRBV19 with TRBJ2-1, with a weak D call TRBD1 (5 bases). V was shortened by 5 bases and J by 3 bases, with 8 bases between the two germline ends. From germline, CDR1 is LNHDA and CDR2 SQIVND (reference sequence). This CDR3 is 13 amino acids long. The CDR3 here is CASSVTGYNEQFF. The CDR3 bases are TGTGCCAGTAGTGTTACAGGCTACAATGAGCAGTTCTTC. Together with reference TRBV19 and TRBJ2-1, the CDR3 gives the full variable domain: DGGITQSPKYLFRKEGQNVTLSCEQNLNHDAMYWYRQDPGQGLRLIYYSQIVNDFQKGDIAEGYSVSREKKESFPLTVTSAQKNPTAFYLCASSVTGYNEQFFGPGTRLTVL.

J is TRBJ2-3 and V is TRBV18, with a tentative D call TRBD1 (5 bases). This CDR3 spans 14 amino acids. The germline V gene encodes CDR1 KGHSH and CDR2 LQKENI. V was pared by 7 bases and J by 2 bases, with 13 bases between. The CDR3 DNA is TGTGCCAGCTTAAATAGGGGCTACACAGATACGCAGTATTTT. Translating it yields CASLNRGYTDTQYF.

In its sample, this clone was seen once. V is TRBV5-3 and J is TRBJ2-1; D gene unclear. TRBV5-3 is marked as an open reading frame, function uncertain. CDR3 length equals 12 residues. Trimming took 8 bases from V and 8 from J, leaving 14 bases between them. This chain's CDR3 is CASSPLDHEQFF. CDR3 coding DNA: TGTGCCAGCAGCCCCCTCGACCATGAGCAGTTCTTC.

This clone was seen a single time. This chain uses TRBV27 with TRBJ2-7, with a possible D match to TRBD1 (5 bases). CDR3 size: 15 residues. V gave up 4 bases and J gave up 2 bases, with 15 bases separating them. The germline V gene encodes CDR1 MNHEY and CDR2 SMNVEV (reference sequence). In DNA, the CDR3 is TGTGCCAGCAGTTCGAAGGGGCTGGGGACCTACGAGCAGTACTTC. Protein product: CASSSKGLGTYEQYF.

The gene calls are TRBV7-9 and TRBJ1-1; D not resolved. Trimming stripped 5 bases from V and 5 bases from J, with 18 bases between. Germline V gene sequence: CDR1 SEHNR, CDR2 FQNEAQ (reference sequence). The CDR3 totals 15 residues. Here the CDR3 reads CASSPYRADLTEAFF. Written as DNA, the CDR3 is TGTGCCAGCAGCCCCTACAGAGCGGATTTGACTGAAGCTTTCTTT.

This sequence joins TRBV30 and TRBJ1-4; D is uncertain. This CDR3 spans 14 amino acids. Per the germline V gene, CDR1 is GTSNPN and CDR2 is SVGIG (reference sequence). Trimming cost V 2 bases and J 1 base, with 8 bases left between them. In DNA, the CDR3 is TGTGCCTGGAGTCCCACCAGAACTAATGAAAAACTGTTTTTT. Encoded protein: CAWSPTRTNEKLFF.

The V gene is TRBV18, the J gene TRBJ2-7; D possibly uses TRBD1 or TRBD2 (5 bases each). This CDR3 contains 14 residues. V lost 2 bases to trimming and J lost 4 bases, with 12 bases between them. Germline values: CDR1 KGHSH, CDR2 LQKENI. CDR3 nucleotide sequence: TGTGCCAGCTCACCAGGTGGGGGTGGTTACGAGCAGTACGTC. Its translation: CASSPGGGGYEQYV.

Concerning this clone itself: In the same sample, other DNA sequences code for this CDR3. The chain uses TRBV19 and TRBJ1-1; D ambiguous. V was clipped by 1 base and J by 1 base, with 7 bases between them. Germline assignment: CDR1 LNHDA and CDR2 SQIVND (reference sequence). The CDR3 is made up of 14 amino acids. The DNA for the CDR3 is TGTGCCAGTAGTATAGGACGGGCGAACACTGAAGCTTTCTTT. This translates into CASSIGRANTEAFF.

The CDR3 region is CASSLAAGTEYNEQFF. CDR3 nucleotides: TGTGCCAGCAGCTTAGCGGCCGGGACAGAATACAATGAGCAGTTCTTC. The genes are TRBV7-9 and TRBJ2-1, with 7 bases identical to TRBD1. This CDR3 has 16 residues. After removal of 0 bases from V and 4 bases from J, the junction contained 6 bases not matched to a gene. From germline, CDR1 is SEHNR and CDR2 FQNEAQ (reference sequence).

CDR3 in DNA: TGTGCCAGCAGCTTAATGGGGGATACCTACAATGAGCAGTTCTTC. It yields the protein CASSLMGDTYNEQFF. This chain links TRBV11-3 with TRBJ2-1; D is tentatively TRBD1 or TRBD2 (5 bases each). The germline V and J ends were trimmed by 2 bases and 2 bases, with 10 bases remaining between them. The germline V gene encodes CDR1 SGHNT and CDR2 YENEEA. CDR3 length equals 15 residues.

By share, this clone ranks as medium-sized. The rearrangement uses TRBV6-5 and TRBJ1-1; weak D call: TRBD1 (5 bases). V lost 1 base and J lost 6, with 12 bases in between. This CDR3 region has 14 residues. The germline V gene encodes CDR1 MNHEY and CDR2 SVGAGI. CDR3 coding DNA: TGTGCCAGCAGTTACTGGGGGGAAAAAGCTGAAGCTTTCTTT. It is translated as CASSYWGEKAEAFF.

V gene TRBV6-7 combines with J gene TRBJ1-2; D not certain. TRBV6-7 belongs to the ORF category, with a function that is uncertain. The CDR3 totals 14 residues. The V gene lost 3 bases and the J gene lost 3 bases, with 11 bases spanning the gap. This CDR3 is CASSYRRTHYGYTF. CDR3 nucleotides: TGTGCCAGCAGTTATAGACGGACCCACTATGGCTACACCTTC.

J is TRBJ1-2 and V is TRBV28, with D maybe TRBD1 (6 bases). The CDR3 sequence is 15 residues long. In germline, CDR1 is MDHEN, CDR2 SYDVKM. V was cut by 4 bases and J by 4 bases, with 16 bases left in between. The CDR3 DNA is TGTGCCAGCAGTTCCCTGGGAGGGGGTATCTATGGCTACACCTTC. Encoded protein: CASSSLGGGIYGYTF.

This clone came up a few times. The chain recombines TRBV28 with TRBJ1-5, with a tentative D call TRBD1 (5 bases). V lost 5 bases and J lost 7, with 15 bases in between. CDR1 is MDHEN and CDR2 is SYDVKM in the germline V gene. CDR3 length: 14 amino acids. As DNA, the CDR3 is TGTGCCAGCAGTCGCCCGGGTTGGGGGCAGCCCCAGCATTTT. It specifies CASSRPGWGQPQHF.

The J gene is TRBJ2-5, the V gene TRBV27; D gene ambiguous. The CDR3 runs 15 residues. The ends were cut back, 3 bases at V and 4 bases at J, with 15 bases in the middle. Germline V gene sequence: CDR1 MNHEY, CDR2 SMNVEV (reference sequence). For the CDR3, the DNA is TGTGCCAGCAGTTTGTCCAGATTTGGTTTAGAGACCCAGTACTTC. This gives the protein CASSLSRFGLETQYF.